These T cell receptor beta chains were read from a single sample in a study of cytomegalovirus exposure and HLA in healthy donors. TCRdb's table, derived via immunoSEQ multiplex PCR, lists solely in-frame clones and lacks some. Here the sample spans under 150,000 clones, roughly three quarters being singletons. Material: PBMCs. The receptors shown here come from a man between 18 and 29 years old in good health and CMV-seronegative. Each CDR3 is given with its conserved first and last residue. The D gene is left open where the match is weak. Not all rows give a size; the values are once, few, many and, for expanded clones, a class.

d_call: TRBD2
j_call: TRBJ2-4
v_call: TRBV7-3
clone_size: -
cdr3_nt: TGTGCCAGCAGCTTACTAGCGGGAGTTCTTGTGGCCAAAAACATTCAGTACTTC
cdr3_aa: CASSLLAGVLVAKNIQYF

d_call: -
j_call: TRBJ1-4
v_call: TRBV29-1
clone_size: -
cdr3_nt: TGCAGCGTTGTTGGCGGGGAGAATGAAAAACTGTTTTTT
cdr3_aa: CSVVGGENEKLFF

d_call: TRBD1
j_call: TRBJ2-1
v_call: TRBV5-1
clone_size: -
cdr3_nt: TGCGCCAGCAGCTGGCAGGGGGCGCACAATGAGCAGTTCTTC
cdr3_aa: CASSWQGAHNEQFF

d_call: -
j_call: TRBJ2-5
v_call: TRBV11-2
clone_size: -
cdr3_nt: TGTGCCAGCAGGGGGGGGAGTCAGGGGAAGGGGGAGACCCAGTACTTC
cdr3_aa: CASRGGSQGKGETQYF

d_call: -
j_call: TRBJ2-2
v_call: TRBV28
clone_size: -
cdr3_nt: TGTGCCAGCAGTTTGGCGGGGAGAAACACCGGGGAGCTGTTTTTT
cdr3_aa: CASSLAGRNTGELFF

d_call: -
j_call: TRBJ2-4
v_call: TRBV11-2
clone_size: -
cdr3_nt: TGTGCCAGCAGCTTCGGAGCCCAGGGGGCCAAAAACATTCAGTACTTC
cdr3_aa: CASSFGAQGAKNIQYF

d_call: -
j_call: TRBJ1-5
v_call: TRBV7-9
clone_size: -
cdr3_nt: TGTGCCAGCAGCCTCCCGGATCAGCCCCAGCATTTT
cdr3_aa: CASSLPDQPQHF

d_call: -
j_call: TRBJ2-1
v_call: TRBV7-2
clone_size: -
cdr3_nt: TGTGCCAGCAGCTTACCACCGTCGGGTGAGCAGTTCTTC
cdr3_aa: CASSLPPSGEQFF

d_call: TRBD1
j_call: TRBJ2-7
v_call: TRBV7-3
clone_size: -
cdr3_nt: TGTGCCAGCAGCTGGACAGGGGGCATAGGCTACGAGCAGTACTTC
cdr3_aa: CASSWTGGIGYEQYF

d_call: TRBD1
j_call: TRBJ1-4
v_call: TRBV6-1
clone_size: -
cdr3_nt: TGTGCCAGCAGTGGCGAGAGGGGACAGACAAGAGCAACTAATGAAAAACTGTTTTTT
cdr3_aa: CASSGERGQTRATNEKLFF

d_call: TRBD1
j_call: TRBJ2-7
v_call: TRBV2
clone_size: once
cdr3_nt: TGTGCCAGCAGTGAGACAGGCTCAGGGGGCATTTTCGACGAGCAGTACTTC
cdr3_aa: CASSETGSGGIFDEQYF

d_call: -
j_call: TRBJ1-5
v_call: TRBV2
clone_size: -
cdr3_nt: TGTGCCAGCGCGCCACAGGGCCCGTTCGCCCAGCATTTT
cdr3_aa: CASAPQGPFAQHF

d_call: TRBD2
j_call: TRBJ2-5
v_call: TRBV30
clone_size: -
cdr3_nt: TGTGCCTTTTCTAGCGGACTCCAAGAGACCCAGTACTTC
cdr3_aa: CAFSSGLQETQYF

d_call: TRBD1
j_call: TRBJ1-4
v_call: TRBV6-1
clone_size: -
cdr3_nt: TGTGCCAGCAGTGTGACAGGGAATGAAAAACTGTTTTTT
cdr3_aa: CASSVTGNEKLFF

d_call: TRBD2
j_call: TRBJ2-1
v_call: TRBV25-1
clone_size: -
cdr3_nt: TGTGCCAGCAGTAAGTCTAGCGGGGACAATGAGCAGTTCTTC
cdr3_aa: CASSKSSGDNEQFF

d_call: -
j_call: TRBJ1-3
v_call: TRBV6-5
clone_size: -
cdr3_nt: TGTGCCAGCAGTTACTCGGAGGCCTGGACCGGAAACACCATATATTTT
cdr3_aa: CASSYSEAWTGNTIYF

d_call: -
j_call: TRBJ1-2
v_call: TRBV7-9
clone_size: -
cdr3_nt: TGTGCCAGCAGCTTATTCGGCCGGAATCTCACAGGGAACTATGGCTACACCTTC
cdr3_aa: CASSLFGRNLTGNYGYTF

d_call: -
j_call: TRBJ2-7
v_call: TRBV5-1
clone_size: -
cdr3_nt: TGCGCCAGCAGCTTGACAGGGCAGTACGAGCAGTACTTC
cdr3_aa: CASSLTGQYEQYF

d_call: TRBD1
j_call: TRBJ1-2
v_call: TRBV28
clone_size: -
cdr3_nt: TGTGCCAGCAGTTTCGCTCGGACAGGACTTAACTATGGCTACACCTTC
cdr3_aa: CASSFARTGLNYGYTF

d_call: -
j_call: TRBJ1-5
v_call: TRBV6-5
clone_size: once
cdr3_nt: TGTGCCAGCAGTTACTCCGGCAGGGCTGGGCAGCCCCAGCATTTT
cdr3_aa: CASSYSGRAGQPQHF

d_call: -
j_call: TRBJ1-2
v_call: TRBV10-3
clone_size: -
cdr3_nt: TGTGCCATCGGTTCAACAGGGTCCTATGGCTACACCTTC
cdr3_aa: CAIGSTGSYGYTF

d_call: -
j_call: TRBJ1-1
v_call: TRBV10-3
clone_size: -
cdr3_nt: TGTGCCATCAGTGAGATGAACTGGGGGGAGAACACTGAAGCTTTCTTT
cdr3_aa: CAISEMNWGENTEAFF

d_call: TRBD1
j_call: TRBJ2-5
v_call: TRBV15
clone_size: -
cdr3_nt: TGTGCCACCAGCAGGGGGACAGTAGGGCAAGAGACCCAGTACTTC
cdr3_aa: CATSRGTVGQETQYF

d_call: -
j_call: TRBJ2-7
v_call: TRBV11-3
clone_size: once
cdr3_nt: TGTGCCAGCAGCTCGGGACATTTCTACGAGCAGTACTTC
cdr3_aa: CASSSGHFYEQYF

d_call: -
j_call: TRBJ1-1
v_call: TRBV19
clone_size: -
cdr3_nt: TGTGCCAGTAACATATTGCCTTGGGAGGGAACGGACACTGAAGCTTTCTTT
cdr3_aa: CASNILPWEGTDTEAFF

d_call: TRBD1
j_call: TRBJ1-2
v_call: TRBV2
clone_size: few
cdr3_nt: TGTGCCAGCAGCGACCACAGACAGGGAGAAGGCTACACCTTC
cdr3_aa: CASSDHRQGEGYTF

d_call: TRBD2
j_call: TRBJ2-1
v_call: TRBV7-9
clone_size: -
cdr3_nt: TGTGCCAGCAGCGCCCTCACTAGCGGTATATACAATGAGCAGTTCTTC
cdr3_aa: CASSALTSGIYNEQFF

d_call: -
j_call: TRBJ2-1
v_call: TRBV10-1
clone_size: -
cdr3_nt: TGCGCCAGCAGTGAGGACCCGGACTCCTCCAGTGAGCAGTTCTTC
cdr3_aa: CASSEDPDSSSEQFF

d_call: TRBD1
j_call: TRBJ1-2
v_call: TRBV11-2
clone_size: -
cdr3_nt: TGTGCCAGCAGCTTAGATATGCAGACAGGGAATGGCTACACCTTC
cdr3_aa: CASSLDMQTGNGYTF

d_call: TRBD2
j_call: TRBJ2-5
v_call: TRBV14
clone_size: -
cdr3_nt: TGTGCCAGCAGCCAAGAGTTTGCGGGGGGGGAAGAGACCCAGTACTTC
cdr3_aa: CASSQEFAGGEETQYF

d_call: -
j_call: TRBJ2-1
v_call: TRBV10-1
clone_size: few
cdr3_nt: TGCGCCAGCAGTGAGTCTTCCGGGACAAATAATGAGCAGTTCTTC
cdr3_aa: CASSESSGTNNEQFF

d_call: -
j_call: TRBJ1-1
v_call: TRBV21-1
clone_size: -
cdr3_nt: TGTGCCAGCAGCAATAAAAAAAAGGGAGAGGTTACTGAAGCTTTCTTT
cdr3_aa: CASSNKKKGEVTEAFF

d_call: TRBD1
j_call: TRBJ1-2
v_call: TRBV13
clone_size: -
cdr3_nt: TGTGCCAGCAGCTCGTCATTAACAGGGGATGGCTACACCTTC
cdr3_aa: CASSSSLTGDGYTF

d_call: -
j_call: TRBJ2-3
v_call: TRBV7-2
clone_size: -
cdr3_nt: TGTGCCAGCAGCTCTCTCACAGATACGCAGTATTTT
cdr3_aa: CASSSLTDTQYF

d_call: TRBD2
j_call: TRBJ2-2
v_call: TRBV27
clone_size: -
cdr3_nt: TGTGCCAGCAGTTTCCAGGGAGTGGGAGGGACCGGGGAGCTGTTTTTT
cdr3_aa: CASSFQGVGGTGELFF

d_call: TRBD1
j_call: TRBJ1-5
v_call: TRBV7-8
clone_size: -
cdr3_nt: TGTGTCAGCAGCTTACTGGGACAGGGTAATTATCAGCCCCAGCATTTT
cdr3_aa: CVSSLLGQGNYQPQHF

d_call: TRBD1
j_call: TRBJ1-5
v_call: TRBV4-2
clone_size: -
cdr3_nt: TGTGCCAGCAGCCAAGATCCCCTAATTGACAGGGTTGATAGCAATCAGCCCCAGCATTTT
cdr3_aa: CASSQDPLIDRVDSNQPQHF

d_call: -
j_call: TRBJ2-3
v_call: TRBV6-1
clone_size: few
cdr3_nt: TGTGCCAGCAGTGAAGTAGCGGGACAGGGCCCAGATACGCAGTATTTT
cdr3_aa: CASSEVAGQGPDTQYF

d_call: -
j_call: TRBJ1-6
v_call: TRBV15
clone_size: few
cdr3_nt: TGTGCCACCAGCAGAGATAGTAATTCACCCCTCCACTTT
cdr3_aa: CATSRDSNSPLHF

d_call: TRBD1
j_call: TRBJ2-1
v_call: TRBV18
clone_size: -
cdr3_nt: TGTGCCAGCTCACCACGGACAGGGGTGAAGGAGCAGTTCTTC
cdr3_aa: CASSPRTGVKEQFF

d_call: -
j_call: TRBJ1-5
v_call: TRBV6-1
clone_size: -
cdr3_nt: TGTGCCAGCAGTCAACAGGGACCGAATCAGCCCCAGCATTTT
cdr3_aa: CASSQQGPNQPQHF

d_call: -
j_call: TRBJ2-7
v_call: TRBV9
clone_size: -
cdr3_nt: TGTGCCAGCAGCGTAGAAGGGGGTAAGGTCTGGGAGCAGTACTTC
cdr3_aa: CASSVEGGKVWEQYF

d_call: -
j_call: TRBJ2-2
v_call: TRBV5-1
clone_size: -
cdr3_nt: TGCGCCAGCAGCCCTGCAGGGATATCCCGCCCGAACACCGGGGAGCTGTTTTTT
cdr3_aa: CASSPAGISRPNTGELFF